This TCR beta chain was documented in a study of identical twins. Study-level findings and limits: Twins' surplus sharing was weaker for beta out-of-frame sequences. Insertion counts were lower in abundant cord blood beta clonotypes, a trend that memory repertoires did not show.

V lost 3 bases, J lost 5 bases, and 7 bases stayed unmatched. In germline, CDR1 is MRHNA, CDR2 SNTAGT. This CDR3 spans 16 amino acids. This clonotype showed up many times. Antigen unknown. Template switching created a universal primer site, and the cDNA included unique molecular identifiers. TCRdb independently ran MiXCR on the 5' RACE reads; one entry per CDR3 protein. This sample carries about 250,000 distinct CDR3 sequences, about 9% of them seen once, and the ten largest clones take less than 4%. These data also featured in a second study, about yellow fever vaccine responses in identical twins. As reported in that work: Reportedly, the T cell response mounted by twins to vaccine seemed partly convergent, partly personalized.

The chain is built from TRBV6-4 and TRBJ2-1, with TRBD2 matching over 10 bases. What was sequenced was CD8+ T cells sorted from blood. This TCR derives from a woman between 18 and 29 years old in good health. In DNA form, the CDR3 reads TGTGCCAGCAGTGAGGCTAGCGGGAGCGCCAACAATGAGCAGTTCTTC. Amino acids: CASSEASGSANNEQFF.